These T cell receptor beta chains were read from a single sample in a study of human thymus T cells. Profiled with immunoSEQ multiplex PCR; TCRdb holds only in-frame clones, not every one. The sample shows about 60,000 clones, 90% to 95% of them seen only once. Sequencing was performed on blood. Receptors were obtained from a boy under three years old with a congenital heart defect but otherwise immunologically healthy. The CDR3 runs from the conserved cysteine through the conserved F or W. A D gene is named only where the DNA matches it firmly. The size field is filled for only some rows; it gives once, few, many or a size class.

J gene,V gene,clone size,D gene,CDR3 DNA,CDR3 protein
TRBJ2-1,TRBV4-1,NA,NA,TGCGCCAGCAGCCACGACCCCGTCCTACCCGGATCCTACAATGAGCAGTTCTTC,CASSHDPVLPGSYNEQFF
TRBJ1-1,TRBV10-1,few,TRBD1,TGCGCCAGCAGCGAAGGACAGGCCACTGAAGCTTTCTTT,CASSEGQATEAFF
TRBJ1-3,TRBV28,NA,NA,TGTGCCAGCAGTAAAGTTCCCTCTGGAAACACCATATATTTT,CASSKVPSGNTIYF
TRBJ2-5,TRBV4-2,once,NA,TGTGCCAGCAGCCGGGGGGCTGGGGGGCGCGAGATGGAGACCCAGTACTTC,CASSRGAGGREMETQYF
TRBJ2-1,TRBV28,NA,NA,TGTGCCAGCAGTTTAGCAGTCCACAATGAGCAGTTCTTC,CASSLAVHNEQFF
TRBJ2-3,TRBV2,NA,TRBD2,TGTGCCAGCACTCCGACTAGCGGGGAGGCAGATACGCAGTATTTT,CASTPTSGEADTQYF
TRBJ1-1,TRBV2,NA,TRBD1,TGTGCCAGCACCCAACAGGGGCCCACTGAAGCTTTCTTT,CASTQQGPTEAFF
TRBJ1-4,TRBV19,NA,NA,TGTGCCAGTGGTATAGAGGGCCAGGGAATTGAAAAACTGTTTTTT,CASGIEGQGIEKLFF
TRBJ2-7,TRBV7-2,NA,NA,TGTGCCAGCAGCCGGGACGTAGGGACCTACGAGCAGTACTTC,CASSRDVGTYEQYF
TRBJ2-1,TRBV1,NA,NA,TGCACCAGCAGCGTGCGCGGGGGGGCCTTGTACAATGAGCAGTTCTTC,CTSSVRGGALYNEQFF
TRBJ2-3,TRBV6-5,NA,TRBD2,TGTGCCAGCAGTTACTCACTAGCGAGGGATACGCAGTATTTT,CASSYSLARDTQYF
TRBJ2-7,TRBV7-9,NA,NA,TGTGCCAGCAGCTCCCAGCGACAGGCACCCTACGAGCAGTACTTC,CASSSQRQAPYEQYF
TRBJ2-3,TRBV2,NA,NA,TGTGCCAGCAGTGAAGCGGGGGGACGCACAGATACGCAGTATTTT,CASSEAGGRTDTQYF
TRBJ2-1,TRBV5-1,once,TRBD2,TGCGCCAGCAGCTCTCCGGGACTAGCTTACAATGAGCAGTTCTTC,CASSSPGLAYNEQFF
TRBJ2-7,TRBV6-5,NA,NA,TGTGCCAGCAGATGGGCCCCCTACGAGCAGTACTTC,CASRWAPYEQYF
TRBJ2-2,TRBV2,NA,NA,TGTGCCAGCAGCCAAGAGGGGGGAGGCAACACCGGGGAGCTGTTTTTT,CASSQEGGGNTGELFF
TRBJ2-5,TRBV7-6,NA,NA,TGTGCCAGCAGCGACAGGGAGACCCAGTACTTC,CASSDRETQYF
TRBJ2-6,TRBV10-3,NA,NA,TGTGCCATCAGTGAAGTCGGGGCAGGGGCCAACGTCCTGACTTTC,CAISEVGAGANVLTF
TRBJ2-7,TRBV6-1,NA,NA,TGTGCCAGCAGTGAAACGAGTCCCTACTACGAGCAGTACTTC,CASSETSPYYEQYF
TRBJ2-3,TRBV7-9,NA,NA,TGTGCCAGCAGCCCCCCTCCGCGGGCAGATACGCAGTATTTT,CASSPPPRADTQYF
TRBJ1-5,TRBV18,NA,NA,TGTGCCAGCTCACCGCAGGAGGGGAGCAATCAGCCCCAGCATTTT,CASSPQEGSNQPQHF
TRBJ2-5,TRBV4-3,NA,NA,TGCGCCAGCAGCCAAGATCAGCCGGCTCGAGCGGAGACCCAGTACTTC,CASSQDQPARAETQYF
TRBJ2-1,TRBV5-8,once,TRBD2,TGTGCCAGCAGCCGGGGGGGGAATGAGCAGTTCTTC,CASSRGGNEQFF
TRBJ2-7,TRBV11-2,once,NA,TGTGCCAGCAGCTTAGTAGGCTACGAGCAGTACTTC,CASSLVGYEQYF
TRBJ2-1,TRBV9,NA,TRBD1,TGTGCCAGCAGCGTAGGAGGGACAGGAGGTGAGCAGTTCTTC,CASSVGGTGGEQFF
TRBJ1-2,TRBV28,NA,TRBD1,TGTGCCAGCAGTTTGACCCCTCTGGGGCAGGGGGCATCCCCTAACTATGGCTACACCTTC,CASSLTPLGQGASPNYGYTF
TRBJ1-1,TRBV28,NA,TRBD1,TGTGCCAGCAGTTTATGGACAGGGAGGGCTGAAGCTTTCTTT,CASSLWTGRAEAFF
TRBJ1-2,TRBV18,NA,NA,TGTGCCAGCTCACGAGTCTCGGACAGCGCCCCTTATGGCTACACCTTC,CASSRVSDSAPYGYTF
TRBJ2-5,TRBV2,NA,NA,TGTGCCAGCAGCCCCCTGGGGGGAGGCCAAGAGACCCAGTACTTC,CASSPLGGGQETQYF
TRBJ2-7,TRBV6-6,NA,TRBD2,TGTGCCAGCAGTTACTCGGCGGGGGTAATCTACGAGCAGTACTTC,CASSYSAGVIYEQYF
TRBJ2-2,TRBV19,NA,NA,TGTGCCAGTAGTCCGGGGCCCGTGAACACCGGGGAGCTGTTTTTT,CASSPGPVNTGELFF
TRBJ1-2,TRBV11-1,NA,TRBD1,TGTGCCAGCAGGCCCGGGACAGGGGGGTCTGGCTACACCTTC,CASRPGTGGSGYTF
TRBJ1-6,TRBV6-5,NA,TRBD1,TGTGCCAGTCGATCCGGGACAGGGGGCTATTCACCCCTCCACTTT,CASRSGTGGYSPLHF
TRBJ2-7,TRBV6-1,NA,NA,TGTGCCAGCAGAGCGTACGAGCAGTACTTC,CASRAYEQYF
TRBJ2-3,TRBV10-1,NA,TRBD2,TGCGCCAGCAGTGAGCCGGGACTAGGAGCAGATACGCAGTATTTT,CASSEPGLGADTQYF
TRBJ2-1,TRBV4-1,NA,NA,TGCGCCAGCAGCCTCCTCGGGGGAGCCTCATACAATGAGCAGTTCTTC,CASSLLGGASYNEQFF